The TCR beta chain described here comes from a study of technical replicates of blood from several donors. The CDR3 is 14 amino acids. J lost 6 bases, V lost 5 bases, and 6 bases had no gene match. The germline gives CDR1 MDHEN, CDR2 SYDVKM. Assay used: immunoSEQ multiplex PCR; TCRdb lists only in-frame clones, some missing. This sample yields more than 60,000 clones, of which approximately 93% are seen a single time; 0.41% belongs to the top ten. Material: T cells isolated from PBMCs. This receptor was identified in a human donor in good health. The J gene is TRBJ1-2, the V gene TRBV28, with 10 bases identical to TRBD1. CDR3 sequence: CASSVWDRGNGYTF. The CDR3 region has the DNA TGTGCCAGCAGTGTCTGGGACAGGGGAAATGGCTACACCTTC.